This passage covers 8 T cell receptor beta chains from one sample sequenced in a study of OX40 agonist ivuxolimab in advanced cancers. The repertoire was sequenced with immunoSEQ multiplex PCR; TCRdb's copy has only in-frame clones and lacks some. The sample has some 70,000 clones, 80% seen once. Material: CD4+ or CD8+ T cells sorted from blood, obtained in a trial of the OX40 agonist ivuxolimab. The receptors here all came from an adult with an advanced solid tumor such as melanoma, head and neck, liver or kidney cancer.

J is TRBJ2-3 and V is TRBV27; possible D gene TRBD2, 6 bases. Trimming took 1 base from V and 0 from J, leaving 14 bases between them. In germline, CDR1 is MNHEY, CDR2 SMNVEV (reference sequence). The CDR3 length is 17 residues. The CDR3 DNA reads TGTGCCAGCAGTTTATTGGTAGCGGCCCTTAGCACAGATACGCAGTATTTT. It codes for CASSLLVAALSTDTQYF.

The CDR3 reads CASSRDQSVQETQYF. CDR3 in DNA: TGTGCCAGCTCAAGGGACCAGTCTGTCCAAGAGACCCAGTACTTC. The chain has TRBV10-3 and TRBJ2-5; the D call may be TRBD1 or TRBD2 (5 bases each). There are 15 residues in the CDR3. The germline V gene encodes CDR1 ENHRY and CDR2 SYGVKD. V was pared by 10 bases and J by 1 base, with 19 bases between.

This rearrangement joins TRBV2 to TRBJ1-4; D gene unclear. The CDR3 contains 15 residues. With 1 base removed from V and 3 bases from J, the gap between germline ends came to 9 bases. Germline CDR1 reads SNHLY; CDR2 reads FYNNEI. CDR3 nucleotide sequence: TGTGCCAGCAGTGAAGGGAGGGTTTCTAATGAAAAACTGTTTTTT. As protein: CASSEGRVSNEKLFF.

The rearrangement links TRBV19 to TRBJ2-1, with 8 bases that match TRBD2. Germline V CDR1 and CDR2: LNHDA, SQIVND (reference sequence). The CDR3 extends over 17 amino acids. J lost 1 base, V lost 3 bases, and 8 bases had no gene match. Here the CDR3 reads CASSMGRGGRSYNEQFF. In DNA, the CDR3 is TGTGCCAGTAGTATGGGGAGGGGCGGGAGGTCCTACAATGAGCAGTTCTTC.

The chain joins TRBV30 to TRBJ2-1, with TRBD1 matching over 8 bases. The germline gives CDR1 GTSNPN, CDR2 SVGIG (reference sequence). CDR3 length: 15 residues. V lost 2 bases and J lost 0; bases outside the gene matches: 3. The CDR3 loop is CAWSQDRASYNEQFF. In DNA, the CDR3 is TGTGCCTGGAGTCAGGACAGGGCCTCCTACAATGAGCAGTTCTTC.

The rearrangement links TRBV5-4 to TRBJ2-5; tentative D call: TRBD2 (7 bases). This CDR3 spans 16 amino acids. The germline V and J ends were trimmed by 4 bases and 5 bases, with 21 bases remaining between them. Looked up from germline, CDR1 is SGHNT and CDR2 is YYREEE (reference sequence). The CDR3 sequence: CASSATGGGGDETQYF. For the CDR3, the DNA is TGTGCCAGCAGCGCCACGGGGGGAGGGGGTGACGAGACCCAGTACTTC. The variable domain in full, with the rest retrieved from reference TRBV5-4 and TRBJ2-5, is ETGVTQSPTHLIKTRGQQVTLRCSSQSGHNTVSWYQQALGQGPQFIFQYYREEENGRGNFPPRFSGLQFPNYSSELNVNALELDDSALYLCASSATGGGGDETQYFGPGTRLLVL.

The chain combines TRBV11-3 with TRBJ2-7; TRBD2 is a possible D gene (6 bases). This CDR3 comprises 17 residues. Trimming took 1 base from V and 1 from J, leaving 17 bases between them. Germline CDR1 is SGHNT and CDR2 is YENEEA. CDR3 nucleotides: TGTGCCAGCAGCTTAGTTCTACCCGGGACTGAATCCTACGAGCAGTACTTC. Translating gives CASSLVLPGTESYEQYF.

The V call is TRBV28, the J call TRBJ1-2, with D perhaps matching TRBD1 (5 bases). This CDR3 comprises 13 residues. Trimming took off 3 bases at V and 4 bases at J, with 9 bases between the two ends. CDR1 is MDHEN and CDR2 is SYDVKM in the germline V gene. CDR3 sequence: CASSLGQAYGYTF. In DNA, the CDR3 is TGTGCCAGCAGTTTGGGGCAGGCCTATGGCTACACCTTC.